The clone carrying this T cell receptor (beta chain) was seen a handful of times. The PCR employed 60 Vbeta primers together with 13 Jbeta primers. Using immunoSEQ multiplex PCR, the repertoire was profiled, and TCRdb retains in-frame clones only, with some absent. This sample carries about 110,000 clones, 50% to 65% of them seen once, and the ten largest clones take 3% to 4.5%. Donors were ostensibly healthy at sampling, although undocumented immune exposures were probable. The data were taken from a study of cytomegalovirus exposure and HLA in healthy donors. The junction had 6 bases not matched to a gene; V was cut back by 3 bases and J by 0 bases. The CDR3 is 16 residues long. CDR1 and CDR2 from the germline V gene are SEHNR and FQNEAQ (reference sequence).

The J gene is TRBJ1-2, the V gene TRBV7-9, with 8 nucleotides matching TRBD1. The clonotype comes from a young man in good health and CMV-seropositive. Specimen: PBMCs. The CDR3 here is CASSFGDRSPNYGYTF. The CDR3 nucleotides are TGTGCCAGCAGCTTCGGGGACAGGAGTCCTAACTATGGCTACACCTTC.